These 2 T cell receptor beta chains were all obtained from the same sample, sequenced in a study of blood T cell repertoires in COVID-19. The protocol was immunoSEQ multiplex PCR, while the TCRdb copy is restricted to in-frame clones and leaves out a portion. The sample has 130,000 to 150,000 clones; over 75% are singletons. Sequenced sample: peripheral blood. Receptors originate from a woman between 50 and 59 years old with acute or convalescent COVID-19.

The chain joins TRBV6-5 to TRBJ1-2; 8 nucleotides match TRBD1. The CDR3 runs to 15 residues. Germline V lookup: CDR1 MNHEY, CDR2 SVGAGI. Unmatched junction bases numbered 11, after V lost 7 bases and J lost 4 bases. This chain's CDR3 is CASTVATGERYGYTF. DNA for the CDR3: TGTGCCAGCACTGTCGCGACAGGGGAACGCTATGGCTACACCTTC.

V gene TRBV9 combines with J gene TRBJ2-1; maybe TRBD2 (6 bases). V lost 3 bases and J 4 bases, leaving 17 bases between the germline ends. The CDR3 consists of 16 residues. Germline-derived CDR1 and CDR2 are SGDLS and YYNGEE. The CDR3, as DNA: TGTGCCAGCAGCGGGTGGGACTCTTTAACGTACAATGAGCAGTTCTTC. Its translation: CASSGWDSLTYNEQFF.